These 15 T cell receptor beta chains were all obtained from the same sample, sequenced in a study of blood T cell repertoires in COVID-19. Data came from immunoSEQ multiplex PCR; TCRdb stores just in-frame clones and leaves some out. The sample lists roughly 410,000 clones, more than 75% occurring once. Sequenced input: peripheral blood. The receptors derive from a woman aged 55 to 70 with COVID-19, enrolled during active disease.

The CDR3 sequence is CASSSSSGGHNEQFF. In DNA, the CDR3 is TGCGCCAGCAGCTCCTCTAGCGGGGGCCACAATGAGCAGTTCTTC. The chain carries TRBV5-1 and TRBJ2-1, with 10 positions matching TRBD2. After removal of 3 bases from V and 5 bases from J, the junction contained 5 bases not matched to a gene. Germline assignment: CDR1 SGHRS and CDR2 YFSETQ. This CDR3 is built from 15 residues.

This chain links TRBV6-5 with TRBJ2-2, with 7 bases fitting TRBD1. In germline, CDR1 is MNHEY, CDR2 SVGAGI. V lost 6 bases to trimming and J lost 8 bases; unmatched junction nucleotides: 6. This CDR3 spans 13 amino acids. CDR3 loop: CASRGTALGELFF. The CDR3 DNA sequence: TGTGCCAGCAGGGGGACAGCTCTTGGGGAGCTGTTTTTT.

The chain recombines TRBV3-1 (or the pseudogene TRBV3-2) with TRBJ1-1; perhaps TRBD1 as D (5 bases). CDR1 is LGHDT, CDR2 YNNKEL, per germline (reference sequence). The CDR3 runs to 12 residues. V lost 2 bases to trimming and J lost 9 bases, with 10 bases between them. The CDR3 nucleotides read TGTGCCAGCAGCCAACTCAGGGATCAAGCTTTCTTT. Its protein product is CASSQLRDQAFF.

This sequence joins TRBV28 and TRBJ2-1, with TRBD1 as a possible D gene (6 bases). The V gene's germline CDR1 is MDHEN and CDR2 SYDVKM. Between the trimmed V and J ends, which lost 6 bases and 10 bases, there was a span of 19 bases. CDR3 length equals 14 residues. CDR3 DNA sequence: TGTGCCAGCAGATTCTCCGGGACATCAAGGGAGCAGTTCTTC. Translated: CASRFSGTSREQFF. Full variable domain (remainder filled in from reference TRBV28 and TRBJ2-1): DVKVTQSSRYLVKRTGEKVFLECVQDMDHENMFWYRQDPGLGLRLIYFSYDVKMKEKGDIPEGYSVSREKKERFSLILESASTNQTSMYLCASRFSGTSREQFFGPGTRLTVL.

The genes are TRBV4-2 and TRBJ1-1, with 11 bases lining up with TRBD1. There are 17 residues in the CDR3. Losses at the gene ends were 4 bases for V and 2 bases for J; bases not matched to a gene: 9. Germline CDR1 is LGHNA and CDR2 is YNFKEQ. The CDR3: CASSPKPGTGGNTEAFF. CDR3 DNA: TGTGCCAGCAGCCCTAAACCCGGGACAGGGGGTAACACTGAAGCTTTCTTT.

This chain uses TRBV11-2 with TRBJ1-3, with a tentative D call TRBD1 (5 bases). Trimming removed 3 bases from V and 2 bases from J, with 14 bases in between. The CDR3 is 16 residues long. Germline V gene sequence: CDR1 SGHAT, CDR2 FQNNGV. CDR3 sequence: CASSFGFRGTGNTIYF. In nucleotides, the CDR3 is TGTGCCAGCAGCTTCGGATTTCGGGGGACTGGAAACACCATATATTTT.

Comment on this clone: The same CDR3 also results from other DNA sequences found in this sample. The chain carries TRBV18 and TRBJ1-2; D might be TRBD1 (5 bases). The V and J ends lost 3 bases and 2 bases respectively, with 7 bases between them. CDR1 is KGHSH, CDR2 LQKENI, per germline. The CDR3 is 13 amino acids. The CDR3 reads CASSPAGNYGYTF. CDR3 nucleotide sequence: TGTGCCAGCTCACCCGCAGGGAACTATGGCTACACCTTC.

The J gene is TRBJ2-3, the V gene TRBV5-6; TRBD1 matches 9 bases. Losses at the gene ends were 4 bases for V and 7 bases for J; bases not matched to a gene: 7. The length of the CDR3 is 14 residues. The germline V gene encodes CDR1 SGHDT and CDR2 YYEEEE. Here the CDR3 DNA reads TGTGCCAGCAGCCCCCGGACAGGGGATAATACGCAGTATTTT. Translating gives CASSPRTGDNTQYF.

This sequence joins TRBV2 and TRBJ2-7; 8 bases map to TRBD2. The V and J ends lost 7 bases and 6 bases, in that order; junction bases with no gene match: 2. Per germline, CDR1 SNHLY and CDR2 FYNNEI. CDR3 length: 11 amino acids. The CDR3 DNA reads TGTGCCAGCACCGGGACTAGCGAGCAGTACTTC. Protein product: CASTGTSEQYF.

The V gene is TRBV5-6, the J gene TRBJ1-2, with 11 nucleotides matching TRBD1. The CDR3 is 15 amino acids. V lost 2 bases and J lost 4; bases outside the gene matches: 4. The germline V gene encodes CDR1 SGHDT and CDR2 YYEEEE. CDR3 sequence (DNA): TGTGCCAGCAGCTTACGGACAGGGGGCGGCTATGGCTACACCTTC. It codes for CASSLRTGGGYGYTF.

This clone was detected once. The chain joins TRBV30 to TRBJ1-2; a possible D gene is TRBD1 (6 bases). Germline-derived CDR1 and CDR2 are GTSNPN and SVGIG (reference sequence). Trimming left V 4 bases short and J 7 bases short, with 16 bases between. This CDR3 is 13 amino acids long. CDR3 sequence reads: CAWIRGGSGGYTF. CDR3 DNA: TGTGCCTGGATTAGGGGGGGCTCGGGTGGCTACACCTTC. Filled out from reference TRBV30 and TRBJ1-2, the complete variable domain reads SQTIHQWPATLVQPVGSPLSLECTVEGTSNPNLYWYRQAAGRGLQLLFYSVGIGQISSEVPQNLSASRPQDRQFILSSKKLLLSDSGFYLCAWIRGGSGGYTFGSGTRLTVV.

This chain connects TRBV10-3 to TRBJ1-1, with D tentatively TRBD1 (6 bases). Germline V gene data show CDR1 as ENHRY and CDR2 as SYGVKD. V was pared by 8 bases and J by 0 bases, with 13 bases between. This CDR3 is 14 amino acids long. CDR3 DNA: TGTGCCATCTCCCGGACAGCCTTGAACACTGAAGCTTTCTTT. This encodes CAISRTALNTEAFF.

The V gene is TRBV30, the J gene TRBJ1-1; maybe TRBD1 (5 bases). Trimming took 3 bases from V and 1 from J, leaving 12 bases between them. The CDR3 is 14 residues long. CDR1 and CDR2 from the germline V gene are GTSNPN and SVGIG (reference sequence). The CDR3 is CAWRLGHTNTEAFF. The CDR3, as DNA: TGTGCCTGGAGACTTGGACATACGAACACTGAAGCTTTCTTT.

The rearrangement uses TRBV30 and TRBJ1-2; D perhaps matches TRBD1 (5 bases). V was cut by 2 bases and J by 4 bases, with 11 bases left in between. The germline V gene has CDR1 GTSNPN and CDR2 SVGIG (reference sequence). This CDR3 region has 13 residues. The CDR3: CAWSTGQGYGYTF. Written as DNA, the CDR3 is TGTGCCTGGAGTACTGGGCAGGGCTATGGCTACACCTTC.

The J gene is TRBJ1-2, the V gene TRBV15, with 11 bases lining up with TRBD1. Germline V gives CDR1 LNHNV, CDR2 YYDKDF (reference sequence). Germline trimming cut 3 bases from V and 5 bases from J; bases unmatched to any gene: 2. The length of the CDR3 is 14 residues. In DNA, the CDR3 is TGTGCCACCAGCAGGGACAGGGGGCTTTATGGCTACACCTTC. As protein: CATSRDRGLYGYTF.